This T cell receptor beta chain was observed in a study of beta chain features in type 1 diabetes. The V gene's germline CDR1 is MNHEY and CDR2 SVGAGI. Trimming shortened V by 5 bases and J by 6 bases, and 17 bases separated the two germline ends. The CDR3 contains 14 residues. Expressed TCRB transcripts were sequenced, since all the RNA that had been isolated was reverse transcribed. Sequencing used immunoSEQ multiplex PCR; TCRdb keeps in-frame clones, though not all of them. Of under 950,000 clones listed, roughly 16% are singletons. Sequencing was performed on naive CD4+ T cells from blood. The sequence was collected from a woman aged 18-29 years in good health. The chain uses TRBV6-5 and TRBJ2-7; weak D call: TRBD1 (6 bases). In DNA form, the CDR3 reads TGTGCCAGCAGTGAACAGGGTCTGGCGGGCGAGCAGTACTTC. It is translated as CASSEQGLAGEQYF.